This section outlines one T cell receptor (beta chain) sequence together with its context. The CDR3 runs 14 residues. Germline CDR1 is MNHEY and CDR2 is SVGAGI. The ends were cut back, 6 bases at V and 5 bases at J, with 15 bases in the middle. The use of a sample-barcoded 5' primer and a J-beta primer mix characterized a second PCR of roughly 7 to 12 cycles. One entry per CDR3 protein results from TCRdb running MiXCR on the 5' RACE reads. The sample has under 1,100,000 distinct CDR3 sequences; roughly 24% are singletons. This sample stems from a study of blood T cells in healthy people across ages. The same sample was also studied in work on T cells of mothers and their children.

The source of this sequence is a girl aged 2 to 10 in good health. Input material: blood. The V call is TRBV6-5, the J call TRBJ2-3; D possibly corresponds to TRBD1 (5 bases). DNA for the CDR3: TGTGCCAGCAGCCCAGGGTACGGTGGAGATACGCAGTATTTT. Encoded protein: CASSPGYGGDTQYF.